These 20 T cell receptor beta chains came from one sample sequenced in a study of CD8+ T cells in alopecia areata. The treatment here: oral pan-JAK inhibitor, 5-10 mg twice daily. RNA was extracted and reverse transcribed into cDNA as the sequencing template. Profiling relied on immunoSEQ multiplex PCR, and the TCRdb table lists in-frame clones only, not all of them. This repertoire shows fewer than 110,000 clones, around 83% found once; its top ten account for 20% to 25%. The specimen was CD8+ T cells sorted from blood, collected at week 24, from a patient treated with tofacitinib. The receptors here all came from a human donor with alopecia areata.

The genes are TRBV5-1 and TRBJ2-1; the D gene is possibly TRBD2 (5 bases). The CDR3 has 14 residues. Germline values: CDR1 SGHRS, CDR2 YFSETQ. The V end lost 4 bases, the J end lost 5 bases, and 13 bases lay between the germline ends. This chain's CDR3 is CASSPISGDNEQFF. The DNA of the CDR3 is TGCGCCAGCAGCCCGATCAGCGGAGACAATGAGCAGTTCTTC.

Details on this clone: Distinct nucleotide sequences in the sample also encode this CDR3. This chain uses TRBV13 with TRBJ2-7, with 9 bases that match TRBD1. J lost 3 bases, V lost 5 bases, and 2 bases had no gene match. The germline gives CDR1 PRHDT, CDR2 FYEKMQ (reference sequence). CDR3 length equals 13 residues. In DNA, the CDR3 is TGTGCCAGCAGCCTGACAGGGGGCTACGAGCAGTACTTC. Translating it yields CASSLTGGYEQYF.

CDR3 coding DNA: TGTGCCTGGAAACTAGCGAGCCCTCCTATCACAGATACGCAGTATTTT. It yields the protein CAWKLASPPITDTQYF. The chain uses TRBV30 and TRBJ2-3; 7 positions match TRBD2. V lost 4 bases to trimming and J lost 2 bases; unmatched junction nucleotides: 12. The V gene's germline CDR1 is GTSNPN and CDR2 SVGIG (reference sequence). The CDR3 extends over 16 amino acids.

The gene calls are TRBV30 and TRBJ2-3; no clear D gene. The CDR3 spans 10 residues. The ends were cut back, 5 bases at V and 3 bases at J, with 3 bases in the middle. Germline loops: CDR1 GTSNPN, CDR2 SVGIG (reference sequence). CDR3 coding DNA: TGTGCCTGGGAAACAGATACGCAGTATTTT. Protein product: CAWETDTQYF.

On this clone itself: Sequence at one end of the junction differs from germline and may be a read error. The same CDR3 also results from other DNA sequences found in this sample. The V and J genes are TRBV25-1 and TRBJ1-2, with no clear D. The length of the CDR3 is 16 residues. Per germline, CDR1 MGHDK and CDR2 SYGVNS. The CDR3 protein is CASSESAATHGYGYTF. The DNA for the CDR3 is TGTGCTAGCAGTGAATCCGCAGCCACCCATGGGTATGGCTACACCTTC.

The chain joins TRBV25-1 to TRBJ2-5; D is unclear. From germline, CDR1 is MGHDK and CDR2 SYGVNS. The CDR3 length is 13 residues. Deletions cut 2 bases from V and 0 bases from J, with 4 bases between. Written as DNA, the CDR3 is TGTGCCAGCAGTGAACCCCACCAAGAGACCCAGTACTTC. This encodes CASSEPHQETQYF.

This clone showed up just once. This chain uses TRBV5-1 with TRBJ2-3; 9 bases agree with TRBD2. Looked up from germline, CDR1 is SGHRS and CDR2 is YFSETQ. CDR3 length: 15 residues. The J segment lost 1 base and the V segment lost 4 bases, leaving 4 bases of the junction unmatched. The CDR3 loop reads CASSIERGGTDTQYF. Here the CDR3 DNA reads TGCGCCAGCAGCATAGAGCGGGGGGGCACAGATACGCAGTATTTT.

The V and J genes are TRBV7-9 and TRBJ2-5; D gene ambiguous. This CDR3 has 13 amino acids. CDR1 SEHNR and CDR2 FQNEAQ come from the germline V gene (reference sequence). Trimming left V 5 bases short and J 3 bases short, with 10 bases between. The CDR3 coding sequence is TGTGCCAGCAGCCCCACGTCGGAAGAGACCCAGTACTTC. It codes for CASSPTSEETQYF.

The chain is built from TRBV29-1 and TRBJ2-1; D is uncertain. CDR1 is SQVTM and CDR2 is ANQGSEA in the germline V gene. This CDR3 spans 17 amino acids. V lost 2 bases and J lost 0, with 17 bases in between. The CDR3 spells CSVEKGLTVSSYNEQFF. Here the CDR3 DNA reads TGCAGCGTTGAAAAAGGTCTAACCGTGAGCTCCTACAATGAGCAGTTCTTC.

Worth noting for this clone: Relative to the germline gene, one junction end is altered; a read error may explain this. Here the CDR3 DNA reads TGCGCCAGCAGCTTGGTTCAGGGTCCGCCGAATTTT. Its protein is CASSLVQGPPNF. The chain combines TRBV5-1 with TRBJ2-3, with a tentative D call TRBD1 (5 bases). CDR1 SGHRS and CDR2 YFSETQ come from the germline V gene. This CDR3 has 12 residues.

This clone was found once. The V call is TRBV12-5, the J call TRBJ2-7, with TRBD1 matching 8 bases. The CDR3 has 17 residues. After removal of 3 bases from V and 0 bases from J, the junction contained 10 bases not matched to a gene. CDR1 and CDR2 (germline): LGHNT, FRNRAP. CDR3 region: CASGFFLRGQVSYEQYF. CDR3 nucleotides: TGTGCTAGTGGTTTTTTCCTACGGGGACAGGTCTCCTACGAGCAGTACTTC.

This sequence joins TRBV27 and TRBJ2-5; D gene unclear. Trimming stripped 4 bases from V and 4 bases from J, with 4 bases between. This CDR3 comprises 11 residues. Germline loops: CDR1 MNHEY, CDR2 SMNVEV (reference sequence). Here the CDR3 reads CASSYGETQYF. The CDR3 nucleotides are TGTGCCAGCAGTTACGGAGAGACCCAGTACTTC.

Only one count was recorded for this clone. This chain links TRBV20-1 with TRBJ1-1; possibly TRBD1 for D (5 bases). CDR1 DFQATT and CDR2 SNEGSKA come from the germline V gene (reference sequence). The CDR3 consists of 11 residues. The CDR3 nucleotides are TGCAGCGTACAGGAGAACACTGAAGCTTTCTTT. Amino acids: CSVQENTEAFF.

V gene TRBV7-6 combines with J gene TRBJ2-6; 11 bases line up with TRBD1. Germline CDR1 reads SGHVS; CDR2 reads FNYEAQ. V was clipped by 5 bases and J by 1 base; unmatched bases: 1. The CDR3 spans 16 residues. CDR3 in DNA: TGTGCCAGCAGCGGGACAGGGGGGTCTGGGGCCAACGTCCTGACTTTC. This encodes CASSGTGGSGANVLTF.

The chain couples TRBV5-6 to TRBJ2-1, with D possibly TRBD2 on 7 matching bases. Between the trimmed V and J ends, which lost 1 base and 8 bases, there was a span of 25 bases. Per germline, CDR1 SGHDT and CDR2 YYEEEE. CDR3 size: 18 residues. CDR3 coding DNA: TGTGCCAGCAGCTTGCAGTTCCGTACGGGGGGCTCCACGGATGAGCAGTTCTTC. It yields the protein CASSLQFRTGGSTDEQFF.

The chain joins TRBV4-1 to TRBJ1-1; weak D call: TRBD1 (5 bases). The ends were cut back, 5 bases at V and 0 bases at J, with 10 bases in the middle. Germline lookup yields CDR1 MGHRA and CDR2 YSYEKL. The CDR3 covers 14 residues. The CDR3 here is CASSGGGVNTEAFF. In DNA form, the CDR3 reads TGCGCCAGCAGCGGAGGAGGGGTGAACACTGAAGCTTTCTTT.

The chain links TRBV10-2 to TRBJ2-7; 10 nucleotides match TRBD1. This CDR3 comprises 14 residues. CDR1 WSHSY and CDR2 SAAADI come from the germline V gene. The J segment lost 3 bases and the V segment lost 5 bases, leaving 4 bases of the junction unmatched. CDR3 DNA sequence: TGCGCCAGCAGTAATCGGGACAGGGGCTACGAGCAGTACTTC. Translation: CASSNRDRGYEQYF.

CDR3: CASTTTGLAGKDEQFF. CDR3 nucleotide sequence: TGTGCCAGTACTACGACCGGGCTAGCGGGGAAGGATGAGCAGTTCTTC. The rearrangement links TRBV19 to TRBJ2-1, with TRBD2 identical over 9 bases. Germline-derived CDR1 and CDR2 are LNHDA and SQIVND (reference sequence). V was pared by 7 bases and J by 8 bases, with 15 bases of the junction left unmatched. This CDR3 has 16 residues.

The CDR3: CASGGYEQYF. The CDR3 coding sequence is TGTGCCAGCGGTGGCTACGAGCAGTACTTC. V is TRBV11-2 and J is TRBJ2-7; unclear D gene. CDR1 SGHAT and CDR2 FQNNGV come from the germline V gene. V dropped 8 bases and J dropped 3 bases, with 5 bases sitting between them. The CDR3 extends over 10 amino acids.

The V and J genes are TRBV29-1 and TRBJ2-5; D may be TRBD2 (6 bases). V lost 3 bases and J lost 1, with 12 bases in between. In germline, CDR1 is SQVTM, CDR2 ANQGSEA. The CDR3 has 14 residues. CDR3 nucleotides: TGCAGCGTTGAGGGTGGGGAGGTCCAAGAGACCCAGTACTTC. The encoded protein is CSVEGGEVQETQYF.